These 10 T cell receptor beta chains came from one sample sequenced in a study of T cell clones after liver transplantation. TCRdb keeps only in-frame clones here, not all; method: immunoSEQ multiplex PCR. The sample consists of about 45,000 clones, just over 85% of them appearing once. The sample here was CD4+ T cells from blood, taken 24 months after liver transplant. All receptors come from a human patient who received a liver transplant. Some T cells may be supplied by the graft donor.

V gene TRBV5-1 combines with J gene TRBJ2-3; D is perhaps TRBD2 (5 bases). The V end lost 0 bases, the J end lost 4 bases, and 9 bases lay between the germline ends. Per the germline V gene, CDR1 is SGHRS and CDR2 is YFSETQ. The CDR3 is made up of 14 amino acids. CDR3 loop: CASSLAVSADTQYF. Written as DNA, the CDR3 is TGCGCCAGCAGCTTGGCCGTTAGCGCAGATACGCAGTATTTT. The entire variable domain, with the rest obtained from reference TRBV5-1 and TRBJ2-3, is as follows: KAGVTQTPRYLIKTRGQQVTLSCSPISGHRSVSWYQQTPGQGLQFLFEYFSETQRNKGNFPGRFSGRQFSNSRSEMNVSTLELGDSALYLCASSLAVSADTQYFGPGTRLTVL.

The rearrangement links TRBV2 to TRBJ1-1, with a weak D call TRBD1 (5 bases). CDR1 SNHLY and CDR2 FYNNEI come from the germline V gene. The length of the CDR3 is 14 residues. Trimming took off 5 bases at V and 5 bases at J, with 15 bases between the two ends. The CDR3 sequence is CASSWKGGETEAFF. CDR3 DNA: TGTGCCAGCAGTTGGAAGGGAGGGGAAACTGAAGCTTTCTTT.

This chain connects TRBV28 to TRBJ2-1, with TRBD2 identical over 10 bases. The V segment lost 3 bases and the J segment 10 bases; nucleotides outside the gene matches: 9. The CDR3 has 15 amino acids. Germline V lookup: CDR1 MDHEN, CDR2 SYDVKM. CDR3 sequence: CASSLYETSGNEQFF. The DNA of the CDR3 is TGTGCCAGCAGTTTGTATGAAACTAGCGGGAACGAGCAGTTCTTC.

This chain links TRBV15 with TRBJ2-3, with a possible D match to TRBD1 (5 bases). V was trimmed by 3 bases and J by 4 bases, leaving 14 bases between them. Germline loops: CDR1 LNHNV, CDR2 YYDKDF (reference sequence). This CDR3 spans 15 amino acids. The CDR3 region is CATSSYRSQADTQYF. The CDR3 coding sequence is TGTGCCACCAGCAGTTACAGGAGTCAGGCAGATACGCAGTATTTT.

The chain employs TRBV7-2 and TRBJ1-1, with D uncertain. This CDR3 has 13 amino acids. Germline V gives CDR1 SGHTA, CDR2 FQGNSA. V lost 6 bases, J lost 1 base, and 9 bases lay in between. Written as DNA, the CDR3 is TGTGCCAGCAGAATAACAAGGAACACTGAAGCTTTCTTT. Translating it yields CASRITRNTEAFF.

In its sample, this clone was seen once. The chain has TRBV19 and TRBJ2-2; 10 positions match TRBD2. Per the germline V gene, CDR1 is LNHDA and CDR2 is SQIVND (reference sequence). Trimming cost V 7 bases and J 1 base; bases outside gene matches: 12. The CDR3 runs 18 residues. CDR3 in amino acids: CASTRRLAGSLNTGELFF. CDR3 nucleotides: TGTGCCAGTACCCGAAGACTAGCGGGTTCTCTGAACACCGGGGAGCTGTTTTTT. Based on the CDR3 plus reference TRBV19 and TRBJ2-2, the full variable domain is DGGITQSPKYLFRKEGQNVTLSCEQNLNHDAMYWYRQDPGQGLRLIYYSQIVNDFQKGDIAEGYSVSREKKESFPLTVTSAQKNPTAFYLCASTRRLAGSLNTGELFFGEGSRLTVL.

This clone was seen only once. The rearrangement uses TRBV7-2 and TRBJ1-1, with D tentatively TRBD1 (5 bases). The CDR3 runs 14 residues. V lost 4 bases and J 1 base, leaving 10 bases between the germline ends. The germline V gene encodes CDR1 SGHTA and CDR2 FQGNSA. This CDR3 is CASSWGGQNTEAFF. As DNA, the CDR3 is TGTGCCAGCAGCTGGGGGGGTCAGAACACTGAAGCTTTCTTT. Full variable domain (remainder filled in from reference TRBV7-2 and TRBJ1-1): GAGVSQSPSNKVTEKGKDVELRCDPISGHTALYWYRQSLGQGLEFLIYFQGNSAPDKSGLPSDRFSAERTGGSVSTLTIQRTQQEDSAVYLCASSWGGQNTEAFFGQGTRLTVV.

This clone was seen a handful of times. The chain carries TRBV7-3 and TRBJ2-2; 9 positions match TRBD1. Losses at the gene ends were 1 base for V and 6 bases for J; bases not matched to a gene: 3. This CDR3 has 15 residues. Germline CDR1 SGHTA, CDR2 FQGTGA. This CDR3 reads CASSLMGQGAGELFF. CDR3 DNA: TGTGCCAGCAGCTTAATGGGACAGGGCGCCGGGGAGCTGTTTTTT.

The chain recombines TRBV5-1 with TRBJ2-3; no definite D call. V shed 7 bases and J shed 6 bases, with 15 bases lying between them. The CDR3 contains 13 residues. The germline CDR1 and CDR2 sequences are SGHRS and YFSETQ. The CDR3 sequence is CASHRSLGDTQYF. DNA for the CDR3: TGCGCCAGCCACCGGAGCCTCGGGGATACGCAGTATTTT.

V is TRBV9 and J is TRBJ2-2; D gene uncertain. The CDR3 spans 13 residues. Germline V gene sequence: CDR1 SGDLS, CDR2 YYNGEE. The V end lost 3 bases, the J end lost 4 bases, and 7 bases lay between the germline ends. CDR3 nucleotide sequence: TGTGCCAGCAGCGCCGCAGCCACCGGGGAGCTGTTTTTT. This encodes CASSAAATGELFF.